This T cell receptor beta chain is drawn from a study of T cell repertoires in cytomegalovirus infection. Each CDR3 protein is one row after TCRdb ran MiXCR on the reads. The sample lists fewer than 130,000 distinct CDR3 sequences; over 40% were seen once. This clonotype was found once. As yet, its antigen is unknown. Trimming at V came to 3 bases and at J to 4 bases, leaving 6 bases not matched to a gene. Germline V gene data show CDR1 as LNHDA and CDR2 as SQIVND (reference sequence). The CDR3 has 15 amino acids. The source material was CD8+ T cells from cultured PBMCs, sampled from culture after CMV antigen stimulation. The J gene is TRBJ1-5, the V gene TRBV19; 7 bases are a match to TRBD1. This sequence originates from a human donor in good health (CMV status not recorded). Some clones in this sample may be carry-over from other donors' samples. In DNA form, the CDR3 reads TGTGCCAGTAGTATCGTGGACAGGACAAATCAGCCCCAGCATTTT. Translation: CASSIVDRTNQPQHF.